This T cell receptor (beta chain) originates from a study of metastatic and nonmetastatic thyroid tumors. About the research overall: A comparison of repertoires was made across blood and tumor or nodule tissue from malignant and benign thyroid patients. Study-level findings and limits: According to reports, the diversity of TCR beta was significantly higher in malignant thyroid tumors than in benign nodules, and this held in both blood and tumor samples.

Thyroid surgery had not been preceded by any treatment in any patient. Original handling: Across clinicopathological groups, CDR3 differences served as the basis for building a distant-metastasis classifier for papillary thyroid cancer. TCRdb reanalyzed the PCR reads with MiXCR. TCRdb assigned the V and J calls; the authors' analysis was not used. Of around 19,000 clones detected, around 21% appear once; the ten largest clones hold around a quarter. At least ten counts were recorded for this clone. Its antigen remains unknown. Germline V gene sequence: CDR1 LGHDT, CDR2 YNNKEL (reference sequence). The ends were cut back, 4 bases at V and 4 bases at J, with 10 bases in the middle. This CDR3 is built from 13 residues.

This receptor was identified in a female donor with papillary thyroid cancer or a benign thyroid nodule (not recorded which). Some clones in this sample may be carry-over from other donors' samples. This rearrangement joins TRBV3-1 to TRBJ1-1; D is unresolved. Sequencing input: blood. The CDR3 reads CASSPLGSTEAFF. The CDR3 nucleotides read TGTGCCAGCAGCCCCCTCGGAAGCACTGAAGCTTTCTTT.